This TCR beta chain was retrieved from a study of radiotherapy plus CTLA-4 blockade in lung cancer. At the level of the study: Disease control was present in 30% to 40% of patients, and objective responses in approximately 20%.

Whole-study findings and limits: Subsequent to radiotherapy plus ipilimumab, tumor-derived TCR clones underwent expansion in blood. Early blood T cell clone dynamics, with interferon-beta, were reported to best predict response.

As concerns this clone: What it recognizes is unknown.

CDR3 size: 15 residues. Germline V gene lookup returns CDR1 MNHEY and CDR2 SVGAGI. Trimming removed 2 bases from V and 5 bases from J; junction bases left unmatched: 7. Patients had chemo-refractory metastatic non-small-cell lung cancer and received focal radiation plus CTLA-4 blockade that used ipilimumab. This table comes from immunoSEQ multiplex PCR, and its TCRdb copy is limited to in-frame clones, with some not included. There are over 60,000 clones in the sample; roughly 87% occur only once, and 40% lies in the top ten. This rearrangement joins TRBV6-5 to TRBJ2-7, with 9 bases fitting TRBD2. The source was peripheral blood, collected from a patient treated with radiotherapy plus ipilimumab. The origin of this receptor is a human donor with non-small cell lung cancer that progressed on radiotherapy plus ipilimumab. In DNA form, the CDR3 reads TGTGCCAGCAGTTACATGGCTAGCGGGATGGACGAGCAGTACTTC. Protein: CASSYMASGMDEQYF.